The 28 T cell receptor beta chains given below trace back to one sample, sequenced in a study of blood T cell repertoires in COVID-19. The method was immunoSEQ multiplex PCR; TCRdb's version includes in-frame clones alone and lacks a portion of them. In the table there are about 200,000 clones, around 86% of which are singletons. The specimen was PBMCs or T cells enriched from blood (not recorded which). All receptors come from a man aged 40-49 years with acute COVID-19.

The V gene is TRBV7-9, the J gene TRBJ2-1, with D possibly being TRBD2 (6 bases). V dropped 6 bases and J dropped 4 bases, with 19 bases sitting between them. Germline CDR1 is SEHNR and CDR2 is FQNEAQ (reference sequence). The CDR3 length is 16 residues. The CDR3 sequence is CASSYEFGGNYNEQFF. The DNA of the CDR3 is TGTGCCAGCAGTTACGAATTTGGAGGGAATTACAATGAGCAGTTCTTC. Complete variable domain (other parts from reference TRBV7-9 and TRBJ2-1): DTGVSQNPRHKITKRGQNVTFRCDPISEHNRLYWYRQTLGQGPEFLTYFQNEAQLEKSRLLSDRFSAERPKGSFSTLEIQRTEQGDSAMYLCASSYEFGGNYNEQFFGPGTRLTVL.

The J gene is TRBJ1-2, the V gene TRBV7-2; 8 positions match TRBD1. This CDR3 has 16 amino acids. Germline assignment: CDR1 SGHTA and CDR2 FQGNSA. With V trimmed by 3 bases and J by 4 bases, 10 bases remained unmatched. Here the CDR3 DNA reads TGTGCCAGCAGCTTTGTTCTGGCAGGGGGCGGCTATGGCTACACCTTC. Protein: CASSFVLAGGGYGYTF.

The V gene is TRBV2, the J gene TRBJ1-1; possible D gene TRBD1, 5 bases. The V gene lost 2 bases and the J gene lost 5 bases, with 15 bases spanning the gap. The germline gives CDR1 SNHLY, CDR2 FYNNEI. The CDR3 spans 15 residues. For the CDR3, the DNA is TGTGCCAGCAGTGAATCTTCCAGGGATTATACTGAAGCTTTCTTT. This codes for CASSESSRDYTEAFF.

This clone was seen just once. The V call is TRBV11-1, the J call TRBJ2-1; no clear D. Trimming took 3 bases from V and 3 from J, leaving 12 bases between them. Germline-derived CDR1 and CDR2 are SGHAT and FQDESV (reference sequence). The CDR3 extends over 15 amino acids. In DNA, the CDR3 is TGTGCCAGCAGCTTCCAGATGGCGGACTACAATGAGCAGTTCTTC. Amino acid sequence: CASSFQMADYNEQFF. The full variable domain, rest sourced from reference TRBV11-1 and TRBJ2-1, is EAEVAQSPRYKITEKSQAVAFWCDPISGHATLYWYRQILGQGPELLVQFQDESVVDDSQLPKDRFSAERLKGVDSTLKIQPAELGDSAMYLCASSFQMADYNEQFFGPGTRLTVL.

This chain uses TRBV3-1 (or the pseudogene TRBV3-2) with TRBJ1-1; tentatively, D is TRBD1 (5 bases). Looked up from germline, CDR1 is LGHDT and CDR2 is YNNKEL (reference sequence). There are 12 residues in the CDR3. Trimming left V 6 bases short and J 8 bases short, with 13 bases between. For the CDR3, the DNA is TGTGCCAGCAGTCTAGGGGTGTTGGAAGCTTTCTTT. This codes for CASSLGVLEAFF.

The J gene is TRBJ1-2, the V gene TRBV29-1; D gene unclear. CDR1 is SQVTM, CDR2 ANQGSEA, per germline. Trimming shortened V by 1 base and J by 2 bases, and 11 bases separated the two germline ends. The CDR3 consists of 14 residues. The CDR3 DNA is TGCAGCGTTGAAGGCTCAGCGTTCAACTATGGCTACACCTTC. Amino acids: CSVEGSAFNYGYTF. The full variable domain, its missing parts supplied by reference TRBV29-1 and TRBJ1-2, is SAVISQKPSRDICQRGTSLTIQCQVDSQVTMMFWYRQQPGQSLTLIATANQGSEATYESGFVIDKFPISRPNLTFSTLTVSNMSPEDSSIYLCSVEGSAFNYGYTFGSGTRLTVV.

The V call is TRBV7-3, the J call TRBJ2-2, with TRBD1 matching over 7 bases. Germline V lookup: CDR1 SGHTA, CDR2 FQGTGA. There are 15 residues in the CDR3. V lost 5 bases to trimming and J lost 2 bases; unmatched junction nucleotides: 5. CDR3 DNA sequence: TGTGCCAGCAGCCCAAACAGGGGCAACACCGGGGAGCTGTTTTTT. Protein product: CASSPNRGNTGELFF.

The chain has TRBV28 and TRBJ2-5; TRBD2 agrees at 8 bases. The CDR3 has 15 amino acids. CDR1 is MDHEN and CDR2 is SYDVKM in the germline V gene. J lost 1 base, V lost 6 bases, and 7 bases had no gene match. DNA of the CDR3: TGTGCCAGCAGATCGATTCTAGCGGGCCAAGAGACCCAGTACTTC. It codes for CASRSILAGQETQYF. Together with reference TRBV28 and TRBJ2-5, the CDR3 gives the full variable domain: DVKVTQSSRYLVKRTGEKVFLECVQDMDHENMFWYRQDPGLGLRLIYFSYDVKMKEKGDIPEGYSVSREKKERFSLILESASTNQTSMYLCASRSILAGQETQYFGPGTRLLVL.

J is TRBJ1-1 and V is TRBV7-9; D not certain. V lost 3 bases and J 5 bases, leaving 10 bases between the germline ends. The germline CDR1 and CDR2 sequences are SEHNR and FQNEAQ (reference sequence). CDR3 length equals 13 residues. The CDR3 reads CASSLSDATEAFF. DNA for the CDR3: TGTGCCAGCAGCTTGTCAGATGCAACTGAAGCTTTCTTT.

The chain joins TRBV30 to TRBJ1-5; 7 bases align to TRBD1. The germline V gene encodes CDR1 GTSNPN and CDR2 SVGIG (reference sequence). V shed 3 bases and J 2 bases; nucleotides not matched to a gene: 10. CDR3 length: 16 amino acids. DNA for the CDR3: TGTGCCTGGAGGGTTCCGACAGGGTTGGGCAATCAGCCCCAGCATTTT. Amino acids: CAWRVPTGLGNQPQHF.

This chain connects TRBV7-9 to TRBJ2-7; 8 nucleotides line up with TRBD2. CDR1 and CDR2 (germline): SEHNR, FQNEAQ (reference sequence). The ends lost 6 bases at V and 4 bases at J; junction bases unmatched: 11. CDR3 length equals 15 residues. Here the CDR3 reads CASSAIERGQYEQYF. In nucleotides, the CDR3 is TGTGCCAGCAGTGCTATCGAGCGGGGGCAATACGAGCAGTACTTC.

V is TRBV7-2 and J is TRBJ1-6; 7 bases fit TRBD1. Per the germline V gene, CDR1 is SGHTA and CDR2 is FQGNSA. The CDR3 is 16 amino acids. V lost 5 bases to trimming and J lost 9 bases; unmatched junction nucleotides: 13. CDR3 region: CASSLEYRGLGSPLHF. CDR3 in DNA: TGTGCCAGCAGCCTAGAATACAGGGGACTTGGTTCACCCCTCCACTTT.

V gene TRBV18 combines with J gene TRBJ2-3; 8 bases line up with TRBD2. Losses at the gene ends were 1 base for V and 4 bases for J; bases not matched to a gene: 7. Germline CDR1 KGHSH, CDR2 LQKENI. The CDR3 is made up of 16 amino acids. The CDR3 DNA sequence: TGTGCCAGCTCACCACGGCAGCGGGAGATGTCAGATACGCAGTATTTT. Its protein is CASSPRQREMSDTQYF.

The V call is TRBV11-2, the J call TRBJ1-1, with 8 bases aligning to TRBD1. The CDR3 runs 16 residues. The V segment lost 5 bases and the J segment 1 base; nucleotides outside the gene matches: 9. Germline-derived CDR1 and CDR2 are SGHAT and FQNNGV. The CDR3 reads CASSPGAGTGNTEAFF. CDR3 bases: TGTGCCAGCAGCCCAGGGGCCGGGACAGGGAACACTGAAGCTTTCTTT.

V gene TRBV1 combines with J gene TRBJ2-5; the table's D call TRBD2 went unverified against the DNA. TRBV1 is a recognized pseudogene. This CDR3 contains 17 residues. In DNA form, the CDR3 reads TGCACCAGCAGCCAGAGCCCCGGCGGGAGGAAAGGAGAGACCCAGTACTTC. Residues: CTSSQSPGGRKGETQYF.

The genes are TRBV6-5 and TRBJ2-2, with 7 bases aligning to TRBD1. V shed 4 bases, J shed 3 bases, and the junction held 8 bases outside the gene matches. Germline V lookup: CDR1 MNHEY, CDR2 SVGAGI. This CDR3 is 16 amino acids long. This chain's CDR3 is CASSFRTGLDTGELFF. The CDR3 coding sequence is TGTGCCAGCAGTTTCCGGACAGGTCTAGACACCGGGGAGCTGTTTTTT.

V gene TRBV25-1 combines with J gene TRBJ2-3; 9 positions match TRBD2. V was pared by 3 bases and J by 0 bases, with 10 bases of the junction left unmatched. CDR3 length: 18 amino acids. The germline gives CDR1 MGHDK, CDR2 SYGVNS. The CDR3 loop is CASSDLSSGSISTDTQYF. The DNA of the CDR3 is TGTGCCAGCAGTGATTTGAGTAGCGGGAGTATTAGCACAGATACGCAGTATTTT.

V gene TRBV7-2 combines with J gene TRBJ2-7, with 9 bases fitting TRBD2. This CDR3 has 15 amino acids. After removal of 3 bases from V and 0 bases from J, the junction contained 3 bases not matched to a gene. Germline V gives CDR1 SGHTA, CDR2 FQGNSA. CDR3 residues: CASSLGSGSSYEQYF. CDR3 in DNA: TGTGCCAGCAGCTTGGGTAGCGGGAGCTCCTACGAGCAGTACTTC.

The chain carries TRBV29-1 and TRBJ2-5; TRBD1 matches 10 bases. Trimming at V came to 6 bases and at J to 7 bases, leaving 11 bases not matched to a gene. Germline loops: CDR1 SQVTM, CDR2 ANQGSEA. The CDR3 loop spans 14 amino acids. The CDR3 loop is CSVGDRGMEGTQYF. CDR3 sequence (DNA): TGCAGCGTAGGGGACAGGGGTATGGAAGGGACCCAGTACTTC.

This clone was counted only a few times. The chain couples TRBV30 to TRBJ1-3, with no clear D. The V and J ends lost 1 base and 0 bases respectively, with 10 bases between them. Germline V gene sequence: CDR1 GTSNPN, CDR2 SVGIG (reference sequence). This CDR3 is 15 amino acids long. The CDR3 reads CAWSGGRSSGNTIYF. The CDR3 bases are TGTGCCTGGAGTGGTGGCCGGAGCTCTGGAAACACCATATATTTT.

This clone was detected only once. J is TRBJ2-7 and V is TRBV11-2; 7 nucleotides line up with TRBD2. In germline, CDR1 is SGHAT, CDR2 FQNNGV. The V and J ends lost 4 bases and 0 bases, in that order; junction bases with no gene match: 12. CDR3 length: 17 residues. The CDR3 sequence: CASSSSIQWTSSYEQYF. The CDR3, as DNA: TGTGCCAGCAGCTCGTCGATTCAGTGGACTAGCTCCTACGAGCAGTACTTC.

The chain joins TRBV6-1 to TRBJ2-3, with D perhaps matching TRBD2 (5 bases). The CDR3 has 16 amino acids. Germline CDR1 is MNHNS and CDR2 is SASEGT. The germline V and J ends were trimmed by 2 bases and 0 bases, with 12 bases remaining between them. The CDR3 DNA reads TGTGCCAGCAGTGAATTAGGCGGGTCTAGCACAGATACGCAGTATTTT. It codes for CASSELGGSSTDTQYF.

This rearrangement joins TRBV6-1 to TRBJ2-7; tentative D call: TRBD2 (5 bases). Looked up from germline, CDR1 is MNHNS and CDR2 is SASEGT. V was trimmed by 3 bases and J by 4 bases, leaving 10 bases between them. The CDR3 totals 13 residues. The CDR3 sequence is CASSETPGYEQYF. CDR3 bases: TGTGCCAGCAGTGAGACTCCGGGGTACGAGCAGTACTTC.

This clone was seen a handful of times. The chain recombines TRBV2 with TRBJ1-4, with TRBD1 as a possible D gene (6 bases). The CDR3 extends over 15 amino acids. Germline CDR1 SNHLY, CDR2 FYNNEI. Trimming took off 2 bases at V and 7 bases at J, with 14 bases between the two ends. Here the CDR3 DNA reads TGTGCCAGCAGTGAAAATCACAGGGAGGGTGAAAAACTGTTTTTT. This translates into CASSENHREGEKLFF.

In its sample, this clone was seen a few times. The chain combines TRBV7-8 with TRBJ2-3; D is perhaps TRBD1 (5 bases). Between the trimmed V and J ends, which lost 2 bases and 6 bases, there was a span of 24 bases. Germline CDR1 and CDR2: SGHVS and FQNEAQ. The CDR3 runs to 18 residues. CDR3: CASSLPGGAPLGLDTQYF. The CDR3 DNA follows: TGTGCCAGCAGCTTACCGGGTGGGGCTCCACTGGGTCTGGATACGCAGTATTTT.

This chain joins TRBV6-5 and TRBJ1-1; D is possibly TRBD1 (6 bases). The germline V gene has CDR1 MNHEY and CDR2 SVGAGI. This CDR3 contains 15 residues. With 6 bases removed from V and 7 bases from J, the gap between germline ends came to 21 bases. The CDR3 DNA sequence: TGTGCCAGCAGGGCGGGTTGGGGGCGCGAGGGTGAAGCTTTCTTT. Translated, it gives CASRAGWGREGEAFF.

Points on this clone: Other DNA sequences in the same sample also yield this CDR3. The genes are TRBV5-1 and TRBJ2-5; 8 bases line up with TRBD2. The CDR3 has 13 residues. From germline, CDR1 is SGHRS and CDR2 YFSETQ. V gave up 3 bases and J gave up 2 bases; unmatched junction bases: 0. The CDR3 sequence: CASSSGGQETQYF. CDR3 nucleotides: TGCGCCAGCAGCTCGGGGGGGCAAGAGACCCAGTACTTC.

This chain links TRBV7-3 with TRBJ2-1; 7 nucleotides match TRBD1. Germline values: CDR1 SGHTA, CDR2 FQGTGA. The CDR3 length is 19 residues. With V trimmed by 2 bases and J by 1 base, 14 bases remained unmatched. The CDR3 DNA reads TGTGCCAGCAGCTTATCGCCCCGATTACAGGGGAGATCCTACAATGAGCAGTTCTTC. This codes for CASSLSPRLQGRSYNEQFF.